The 31 T cell receptor beta chains below all came from one sample that was sequenced in a study of response to subunit inactivated influenza vaccine. TCRdb ran MiXCR on the RT-PCR reads and lists one entry per CDR3 protein. The table lists some 640,000 distinct CDR3 sequences, approximately 15% of them singletons. Sequences were derived from PBMCs from blood, sampled 14 to 15 days before vaccination. These receptors were obtained from a man aged 50 or older who received an inactivated influenza vaccine.

This rearrangement joins TRBV24-1 to TRBJ2-5; 8 nucleotides match TRBD1. Trimming removed 0 bases from V and 5 bases from J; junction bases left unmatched: 7. This CDR3 has 16 amino acids. Germline CDR1 reads KGHDR; CDR2 reads SFDVKD. Here the CDR3 DNA reads TGTGCCACCAGTGATTTGTCCAGGGGGCAGGGGGAGACCCAGTACTTC. The encoded protein is CATSDLSRGQGETQYF.

The chain is built from TRBV12-3 or TRBV12-4 and TRBJ2-7; D not certain. The CDR3 totals 13 residues. The V end lost 3 bases, the J end lost 0 bases, and 6 bases lay between the germline ends. The chain's CDR3 is CASSLRPSYEQYF. The DNA of the CDR3 is TGTGCCAGCAGTTTGAGGCCCTCCTACGAGCAGTACTTC.

The V call is TRBV10-2, the J call TRBJ2-7, with 7 bases aligning to TRBD2. The CDR3 has 14 residues. The ends lost 0 bases at V and 3 bases at J; junction bases unmatched: 2. Germline assignment: CDR1 WSHSY and CDR2 SAAADI. DNA for the CDR3: TGCGCCAGCAGTGAGTCGCGCGGGAGCTACGAGCAGTACTTC. The encoded protein is CASSESRGSYEQYF.

This clonotype has a count of ten or more. For the CDR3, the DNA is TGCGCCAGCAGCCCCCGTGGGAGCGGGACCAGCACAGATACGCAGTATTTT. Amino acids: CASSPRGSGTSTDTQYF. J is TRBJ2-3 and V is TRBV5-1; TRBD2 aligns across 7 bases. Germline trimming cut 4 bases from V and 0 bases from J; bases unmatched to any gene: 11. Per germline, CDR1 SGHRS and CDR2 YFSETQ. This CDR3 is built from 17 residues. Variable domain in full (rest from reference TRBV5-1 and TRBJ2-3): KAGVTQTPRYLIKTRGQQVTLSCSPISGHRSVSWYQQTPGQGLQFLFEYFSETQRNKGNFPGRFSGRQFSNSRSEMNVSTLELGDSALYLCASSPRGSGTSTDTQYFGPGTRLTVL.

The rearrangement joins TRBV11-1 to TRBJ2-1, with TRBD1 identical over 7 bases. J lost 0 bases, V lost 0 bases, and 8 bases had no gene match. This CDR3 comprises 18 residues. The V gene's germline CDR1 is SGHAT and CDR2 FQDESV (reference sequence). The CDR3 DNA reads TGTGCCAGCAGCTTAGCTACCGACAGGGCCCGCTCCTACAATGAGCAGTTCTTC. Its translation: CASSLATDRARSYNEQFF.

This clonotype was counted a few times. The chain links TRBV5-5 to TRBJ2-2; a weak D match, TRBD2 (7 bases). CDR1 SGHKS and CDR2 YYEKEE come from the germline V gene (reference sequence). The CDR3 is 17 amino acids. V was trimmed by 1 base and J by 2 bases, leaving 15 bases between them. DNA for the CDR3: TGTGCCAGCAGCTTGACTGCGGCGGGGGCAAACACCGGGGAGCTGTTTTTT. It yields the protein CASSLTAAGANTGELFF. The variable domain in full, with the rest retrieved from reference TRBV5-5 and TRBJ2-2, is DAGVTQSPTHLIKTRGQQVTLRCSPISGHKSVSWYQQVLGQGPQFIFQYYEKEERGRGNFPDRFSARQFPNYSSELNVNALLLGDSALYLCASSLTAAGANTGELFFGEGSRLTVL.

This chain connects TRBV6-2 or TRBV6-3 to TRBJ2-2, with TRBD1 identical over 9 bases. CDR1 and CDR2 (germline): MNHEY, SVGEGT. Trimming cost V 11 bases and J 6 bases; bases outside gene matches: 7. The CDR3 is 13 residues long. The CDR3 DNA reads as TGTGCCCTCGGGACAGGGATTCCCGGGGAGCTGTTTTTT. This codes for CALGTGIPGELFF.

The chain links TRBV15 to TRBJ2-2; D uncertain. This CDR3 is 16 amino acids long. The germline gives CDR1 LNHNV, CDR2 YYDKDF (reference sequence). V was trimmed by 3 bases and J by 4 bases, leaving 15 bases between them. The CDR3: CATSSSRARSTGELFF. The CDR3 coding sequence is TGTGCCACCAGCAGTTCCCGTGCTAGAAGCACCGGGGAGCTGTTTTTT.

The gene calls are TRBV7-2 and TRBJ2-7, with 7 nucleotides matching TRBD2. Germline assignment: CDR1 SGHTA and CDR2 FQGNSA. CDR3 length equals 14 residues. J gave up 0 bases and V 11 bases, and 10 bases lay outside the gene matches. CDR3 DNA: TGTGCCGCCTCCCTAGGCGGGAGCTCCTACGAGCAGTACTTC. It encodes CAASLGGSSYEQYF.

This clonotype was recorded many times. V is TRBV28 and J is TRBJ1-6; D unclear. The germline CDR1 and CDR2 sequences are MDHEN and SYDVKM. There are 15 residues in the CDR3. Trimming took off 6 bases at V and 0 bases at J, with 9 bases between the two ends. CDR3 residues: CASSFPDSYNSPLHF. Written as DNA, the CDR3 is TGTGCCAGCAGCTTTCCAGACTCCTATAATTCACCCCTCCACTTT.

This clonotype was counted only a few times. The genes are TRBV27 and TRBJ2-1; D unresolved. The CDR3 contains 13 residues. Germline V CDR1 and CDR2: MNHEY, SMNVEV (reference sequence). V lost 3 bases and J 10 bases, leaving 13 bases between the germline ends. The CDR3 DNA follows: TGTGCCAGCAGTTTTGGAAGCTTCAACGAGCAGTTCTTC. Translated: CASSFGSFNEQFF.

This clonotype was seen a handful of times. The chain carries TRBV12-3 or TRBV12-4 and TRBJ2-5; TRBD1 is a possible D gene (5 bases). CDR3 size: 14 residues. The germline V and J ends were trimmed by 3 bases and 2 bases, with 10 bases remaining between them. The CDR3 sequence: CASSFGDRQETQYF. CDR3 DNA: TGTGCCAGCAGTTTCGGTGACAGACAAGAGACCCAGTACTTC.

The chain carries TRBV19 and TRBJ2-1, with TRBD2 matching 9 bases. The CDR3 length is 15 residues. CDR1 and CDR2 from the germline V gene are LNHDA and SQIVND (reference sequence). V trimming: 4 bases; J trimming: 4 bases; junction bases outside the gene matches: 5. The CDR3 spells CASSKVSGRYNEQFF. The CDR3 DNA reads TGTGCCAGTAGTAAGGTTAGCGGGAGATACAATGAGCAGTTCTTC.

The J gene is TRBJ1-2, the V gene TRBV7-9; a possible D gene is TRBD1 (5 bases). The CDR3 has 13 residues. Germline V lookup: CDR1 SEHNR, CDR2 FQNEAQ (reference sequence). V gave up 4 bases and J gave up 4 bases, with 10 bases separating them. The CDR3 bases are TGTGCCAGCAGCTCGGAGGGGAGCTATGGCTACACCTTC. Translated: CASSSEGSYGYTF.

The V call is TRBV9, the J call TRBJ1-4, with 9 bases aligning to TRBD1. The CDR3 length is 17 residues. After removal of 4 bases from V and 0 bases from J, the junction contained 7 bases not matched to a gene. CDR1 and CDR2 (germline): SGDLS, YYNGEE. The CDR3 DNA follows: TGTGCCAGCAGCCCAAGGACAGGGGAAGCAACTAATGAAAAACTGTTTTTT. This translates into CASSPRTGEATNEKLFF.

This clonotype was recorded many times. J is TRBJ2-2 and V is TRBV7-8; D gene unclear. The ends were cut back, 1 base at V and 1 base at J, with 4 bases in the middle. The CDR3 has 14 residues. Germline V gene data show CDR1 as SGHVS and CDR2 as FQNEAQ. The CDR3, as DNA: TGTGCCAGCAGCTTAGTAGAGAACACCGGGGAGCTGTTTTTT. Its protein is CASSLVENTGELFF.

The gene calls are TRBV20-1 and TRBJ1-4; D not resolved. V was clipped by 6 bases and J by 0 bases, with 8 bases between them. Germline loops: CDR1 DFQATT, CDR2 SNEGSKA (reference sequence). The CDR3 runs 13 residues. In nucleotides, the CDR3 is TGCAGTGCCTCGGGGACAACTAATGAAAAACTGTTTTTT. It is translated as CSASGTTNEKLFF.

V gene TRBV11-2 combines with J gene TRBJ2-3, with TRBD2 matching over 8 bases. With V trimmed by 2 bases and J by 2 bases, 3 bases remained unmatched. This CDR3 is 15 amino acids long. CDR1 is SGHAT, CDR2 FQNNGV, per germline. CDR3 sequence: CASSLTGGFTDTQYF. CDR3 nucleotides: TGTGCCAGCAGCTTAACGGGGGGGTTCACAGATACGCAGTATTTT.

This clonotype was detected a few times. The V call is TRBV12-3 or TRBV12-4, the J call TRBJ2-7; 9 bases line up with TRBD1. The CDR3 totals 14 residues. The trim removed 4 bases at V and 3 bases at J, leaving 4 bases unmatched. The CDR3 region is CASSWGTGNYEQYF. The CDR3 coding sequence is TGTGCCAGCAGTTGGGGGACAGGGAACTACGAGCAGTACTTC.

The genes are TRBV29-1 and TRBJ2-7; 7 bases map to TRBD1. V gave up 2 bases and J gave up 3 bases; unmatched junction bases: 4. The CDR3 contains 13 residues. Germline lookup yields CDR1 SQVTM and CDR2 ANQGSEA. DNA of the CDR3: TGCAGCGTTGAAAAGGGGGCGAGCTACGAGCAGTACTTC. Translation gives CSVEKGASYEQYF.

V gene TRBV7-8 combines with J gene TRBJ1-2; 7 positions match TRBD1. The CDR3 has 13 amino acids. V shed 5 bases, J shed 5 bases, and the junction held 5 bases outside the gene matches. From germline, CDR1 is SGHVS and CDR2 FQNEAQ. The CDR3 nucleotides are TGTGCCAGCAGCGTCGGGACAGTATATGGCTACACCTTC. Translated, it gives CASSVGTVYGYTF.

This clonotype was seen at least ten times. V and J are TRBV28 and TRBJ2-1; D is perhaps TRBD2 (7 bases). The germline V and J ends were trimmed by 3 bases and 6 bases, with 9 bases remaining between them. This CDR3 contains 13 residues. Germline CDR1 and CDR2: MDHEN and SYDVKM. The CDR3 is CASSFAGANEQFF. The CDR3 nucleotides read TGTGCCAGCAGTTTCGCGGGGGCCAATGAGCAGTTCTTC.

The rearrangement uses TRBV27 and TRBJ2-1; possible D gene TRBD2, 6 bases. V shed 1 base and J shed 0 bases, with 7 bases lying between them. The length of the CDR3 is 15 residues. The germline CDR1 and CDR2 sequences are MNHEY and SMNVEV (reference sequence). The CDR3: CASSLFGSSYNEQFF. In nucleotides, the CDR3 is TGTGCCAGCAGTTTATTCGGGAGCTCCTACAATGAGCAGTTCTTC.

The J gene is TRBJ2-7, the V gene TRBV20-1; D perhaps matches TRBD1 (6 bases). With 3 bases removed from V and 3 bases from J, the gap between germline ends came to 12 bases. This CDR3 has 13 amino acids. Germline loops: CDR1 DFQATT, CDR2 SNEGSKA (reference sequence). CDR3 protein: CSASDGQFYEQYF. In DNA, the CDR3 is TGCAGTGCTAGTGATGGACAGTTCTACGAGCAGTACTTC.

There are a few counts of this clonotype. The J gene is TRBJ2-3, the V gene TRBV12-3 or TRBV12-4; perhaps TRBD2 as D (7 bases). The germline V and J ends were trimmed by 4 bases and 3 bases, with 17 bases remaining between them. This CDR3 region has 16 residues. CDR3: CASSSPSGGGTDTQYF. CDR3 sequence (DNA): TGTGCCAGCAGTTCCCCCTCGGGGGGCGGGACAGATACGCAGTATTTT.

The chain employs TRBV19 and TRBJ1-5; D is perhaps TRBD1 (5 bases). CDR3 length equals 16 residues. V was shortened by 4 bases and J by 1 base, with 14 bases between the two germline ends. Germline CDR1 and CDR2: LNHDA and SQIVND (reference sequence). The CDR3 spells CASSTRQLLSNQPQHF. CDR3 sequence (DNA): TGTGCCAGTAGTACCCGACAGCTCCTGAGCAATCAGCCCCAGCATTTT.

The genes are TRBV27 and TRBJ2-7, with D perhaps TRBD1 (6 bases). The CDR3 totals 15 residues. CDR1 and CDR2 from the germline V gene are MNHEY and SMNVEV (reference sequence). Trimming pared 7 bases from V and 2 bases from J, leaving 18 bases between. The CDR3 nucleotides are TGTGCCAGCAAGACCGCGACAGGACTGGCCTACGAGCAGTACTTC. The encoded protein is CASKTATGLAYEQYF.

This clonotype has a count of ten or more. This chain joins TRBV6-2 or TRBV6-3 and TRBJ1-1; the D is unclear. The CDR3 extends over 11 amino acids. Trimming took 8 bases from V and 1 from J, leaving 5 bases between them. CDR1 is MNHEY, CDR2 SVGEGT, per germline. For the CDR3, the DNA is TGTGCCAGCCAGGAGAACACTGAAGCTTTCTTT. Encoded protein: CASQENTEAFF.

The chain joins TRBV28 to TRBJ1-1, with 8 bases fitting TRBD1. Germline values: CDR1 MDHEN, CDR2 SYDVKM. The CDR3 totals 11 residues. V lost 8 bases to trimming and J lost 9 bases; unmatched junction nucleotides: 5. This CDR3 is CASGWTGKAFF. The DNA of the CDR3 is TGTGCCAGCGGCTGGACAGGGAAAGCTTTCTTT.

For this clonotype: A much larger clone is a single base away; this may be a read error. The chain recombines TRBV29-1 with TRBJ2-5, with TRBD2 identical over 11 bases. The CDR3 contains 14 residues. From germline, CDR1 is SQVTM and CDR2 ANQGSEA. For the CDR3, the DNA is TGCAGCGTTGACCCTAGCGGGGGGATGAAGACCCAGCACTTC. Protein: CSVDPSGGMKTQHF.

This clonotype was seen at least ten times. The chain recombines TRBV6-1 with TRBJ1-6; no firm D call. The CDR3 is 12 amino acids. V gave up 6 bases and J gave up 4 bases, with 4 bases separating them. The germline V gene has CDR1 MNHNS and CDR2 SASEGT. Here the CDR3 DNA reads TGTGCCAGCAGCCCGTATAATTCACCCCTCCACTTT. Amino acids: CASSPYNSPLHF.